This record covers a single T cell receptor beta chain. The target antigen is unknown. Sequencing used immunoSEQ multiplex PCR; TCRdb keeps in-frame clones, though not all of them. The sample includes some 70,000 clones, 79% of them seen just once. This record comes from a study of radiotherapy plus CTLA-4 blockade in lung cancer. Background on the study: Objective response was observed in roughly 20% of patients, and disease control in roughly 30%.

Overall study findings and caveats: Following radiotherapy plus ipilimumab, tumor-derived TCR clones expanded in the blood.

The clonotype originates from a human donor with non-small cell lung cancer who had a complete response to radiotherapy plus ipilimumab. This sample comprised peripheral blood, obtained from a patient treated with radiotherapy plus ipilimumab.

The CDR3 sequence: CSVEDDTDPYEQYF. The CDR3 DNA reads TGCAGCGTTGAAGACGATACTGATCCCTACGAGCAGTACTTC. V gene TRBV29-1 combines with J gene TRBJ2-7, with D unresolved. The CDR3 loop spans 14 amino acids. Between the trimmed V and J ends, which lost 0 bases and 2 bases, there was a span of 11 bases. Germline V gene data show CDR1 as SQVTM and CDR2 as ANQGSEA.